One and the same sample provided the 17 T cell receptor beta chains below, sequenced in a study of blood T cell dynamics during melanoma immunotherapy. Time point denoted: week 3, after first cycle of checkpoint inhibitor. Using immunoSEQ multiplex PCR, the repertoire was profiled, and TCRdb retains in-frame clones only, with some absent. Here the sample spans about 15,000 clones, around 90% being singletons. The specimen was blood, collected from a patient treated with checkpoint blockade. Source of these receptors: a human donor with melanoma.

The chain combines TRBV4-1 with TRBJ2-5; weak D call: TRBD1 (6 bases). The better agreement between TRBJ2-7 and the DNA end casts doubt on the J call. The length of the CDR3 is 16 residues. The germline V gene has CDR1 MGHRA and CDR2 YSYEKL. The CDR3 region has the DNA TGCGCCAGCAGCCAAGATCTAGGACGGACAGTATACGAGCAGTACTTC. This sequence encodes CASSQDLGRTVYEQYF.

This clone was detected only once. The chain has TRBV30 and TRBJ2-5; weak D call: TRBD2 (5 bases). CDR3 size: 13 residues. The germline CDR1 and CDR2 sequences are GTSNPN and SVGIG (reference sequence). Trimming took off 1 base at V and 0 bases at J, with 6 bases between the two ends. The CDR3 DNA reads as TGTGCCTGGAGTGGGACTTACCAAGAGACCCAGTACTTC. This gives the protein CAWSGTYQETQYF.

This clone was seen a few times. The chain links TRBV2 to TRBJ1-1; D unresolved. Germline V gene sequence: CDR1 SNHLY, CDR2 FYNNEI. The CDR3 extends over 15 amino acids. V was cut by 9 bases and J by 3 bases, with 20 bases left in between. This CDR3 is CASRAGRAGDTEAFF. CDR3 coding DNA: TGTGCCAGTAGGGCGGGTAGGGCCGGGGACACTGAAGCTTTCTTT.

The V and J genes are TRBV7-2 and TRBJ2-7, with 7 bases matching TRBD1. Losses at the gene ends were 7 bases for V and 2 bases for J; bases not matched to a gene: 8. The length of the CDR3 is 14 residues. The germline CDR1 and CDR2 sequences are SGHTA and FQGNSA. The CDR3 protein is CASTSQQGPYEQYF. The CDR3 DNA follows: TGTGCCAGCACCTCACAACAGGGGCCCTACGAGCAGTACTTC.

This chain joins TRBV7-9 and TRBJ2-1; D is perhaps TRBD1 or TRBD2 (5 bases each). V lost 0 bases, J lost 2 bases, and 5 bases lay in between. The CDR3 spans 14 residues. Looked up from germline, CDR1 is SEHNR and CDR2 is FQNEAQ (reference sequence). The chain's CDR3 is CASSLAGPYNEQFF. The CDR3 DNA reads as TGTGCCAGCAGCTTAGCGGGACCCTACAATGAGCAGTTCTTC.

The chain carries TRBV5-1 and TRBJ2-7, with D perhaps being TRBD1 or TRBD2 (5 bases each). Germline V CDR1 and CDR2: SGHRS, YFSETQ. Trimming removed 4 bases at V and 4 bases at J, with 12 bases between. The CDR3 has 13 amino acids. CDR3 residues: CASSPRDLYEQYF. CDR3 in DNA: TGCGCCAGCAGCCCCCGGGACCTTTACGAGCAGTACTTC.

The chain links TRBV6-5 to TRBJ1-2; D is undetermined. V was clipped by 0 bases and J by 2 bases, with 10 bases between them. The CDR3 has 15 amino acids. The germline gives CDR1 MNHEY, CDR2 SVGAGI. The CDR3 region has the DNA TGTGCCAGCAGTTACTCTCATTGGCAGAACTATGGCTACACCTTC. This codes for CASSYSHWQNYGYTF.

This clone has a single count. The V and J genes are TRBV28 and TRBJ1-2, with D possibly being TRBD1 (6 bases). In germline, CDR1 is MDHEN, CDR2 SYDVKM. V was clipped by 6 bases and J by 4 bases, with 21 bases between them. This CDR3 is 16 amino acids long. CDR3: CASSTDRNVYVYGYTF. The CDR3 region has the DNA TGTGCCAGCAGCACGGACAGAAACGTCTATGTCTATGGCTACACCTTC.

The J gene is TRBJ1-4, the V gene TRBV7-8; D ambiguous. CDR1 and CDR2 from the germline V gene are SGHVS and FQNEAQ. Deletions cut 5 bases from V and 2 bases from J, with 12 bases between. This CDR3 is built from 15 residues. In nucleotides, the CDR3 is TGTGCCAGCAGCGCCAGCGGGGTGACTAATGAAAAACTGTTTTTT. Its translation is CASSASGVTNEKLFF.

This chain uses TRBV7-9 with TRBJ2-7; D perhaps matches TRBD1 (6 bases). The germline CDR1 and CDR2 sequences are SEHNR and FQNEAQ (reference sequence). V lost 5 bases and J 3 bases, leaving 11 bases between the germline ends. The CDR3 is 13 amino acids. The CDR3 spells CASSPGQNYEQYF. The DNA of the CDR3 is TGTGCCAGCAGCCCTGGACAGAACTACGAGCAGTACTTC.

This chain joins TRBV7-9 and TRBJ1-2, with D tentatively TRBD1 (6 bases). The V and J ends lost 2 bases and 6 bases respectively, with 16 bases between them. Germline V gene sequence: CDR1 SEHNR, CDR2 FQNEAQ (reference sequence). CDR3 size: 15 residues. The CDR3 DNA follows: TGTGCCAGCAGCTTAACCAACCGGCCAGGGGATGGCTACACCTTC. It encodes CASSLTNRPGDGYTF.

CDR3 protein: CASSPLVSTDTQYF. The CDR3 region has the DNA TGTGCCAGCTCACCATTAGTCAGCACAGATACGCAGTATTTT. The chain uses TRBV18 and TRBJ2-3; D remains unclear. CDR3 size: 14 residues. Germline-derived CDR1 and CDR2 are KGHSH and LQKENI. The ends were cut back, 2 bases at V and 0 bases at J, with 6 bases in the middle.

The chain combines TRBV5-4 with TRBJ2-4; D is unclear. Germline CDR1 reads SGHNT; CDR2 reads YYREEE (reference sequence). This CDR3 spans 14 amino acids. The ends were cut back, 0 bases at V and 3 bases at J, with 7 bases in the middle. CDR3 DNA: TGTGCCAGCAGCTTGGGGGGTAGCAAAAACATTCAGTACTTC. Translated, it gives CASSLGGSKNIQYF. Combining the CDR3 with reference TRBV5-4 and TRBJ2-4 gives the whole variable domain ETGVTQSPTHLIKTRGQQVTLRCSSQSGHNTVSWYQQALGQGPQFIFQYYREEENGRGNFPPRFSGLQFPNYSSELNVNALELDDSALYLCASSLGGSKNIQYFGAGTRLSVL.

Worth noting for this clone: Other DNA sequences in this specimen translate into the identical CDR3. The genes are TRBV7-9 and TRBJ1-5; 7 nucleotides agree with TRBD1. J was trimmed by 1 base and V by 5 bases; bases with no gene match: 5. This CDR3 is 15 amino acids long. Germline assignment: CDR1 SEHNR and CDR2 FQNEAQ (reference sequence). The CDR3 DNA follows: TGTGCCAGCAGCGACACAGGGGCCAGCAATCAGCCCCAGCATTTT. This sequence encodes CASSDTGASNQPQHF.

This rearrangement joins TRBV5-1 to TRBJ2-3; TRBD2 matches 8 bases. The germline V gene encodes CDR1 SGHRS and CDR2 YFSETQ. The V gene end was trimmed by 4 bases and the J gene end by 0 bases; junction bases not matched to a gene: 10. The CDR3 has 17 amino acids. For the CDR3, the DNA is TGCGCCAGCAGCCCTGGTCGGGCTAGCGGGAGCACAGATACGCAGTATTTT. This translates into CASSPGRASGSTDTQYF.

CDR3 sequence: CASSDEPDQPQHF. CDR3 DNA sequence: TGTGCCAGCAGCGACGAGCCGGATCAGCCCCAGCATTTT. The genes are TRBV7-8 and TRBJ1-5; D gene unclear. From germline, CDR1 is SGHVS and CDR2 FQNEAQ. The CDR3 spans 13 residues. Trimming removed 5 bases from V and 5 bases from J, with 10 bases in between.

The chain is built from TRBV6-1 and TRBJ2-7; 8 bases align to TRBD2. The germline V gene encodes CDR1 MNHNS and CDR2 SASEGT. CDR3 length: 15 residues. V trimming: 3 bases; J trimming: 2 bases; junction bases outside the gene matches: 6. The CDR3 loop reads CASSESGSVPYEQYF. Here the CDR3 DNA reads TGTGCCAGCAGTGAGAGCGGGAGTGTCCCCTACGAGCAGTACTTC.